The rows below give T cell receptor beta chains drawn from one sample of a study of T cell repertoires in cytomegalovirus infection. TCRdb processed the reads anew with MiXCR; each CDR3 protein has one entry. This sample has 300,000 to 400,000 distinct CDR3 sequences, with roughly 18% found just once. Sequencing used PBMCs. Source of these receptors: a human donor in good health (CMV status not recorded). Some clones in this sample may be carry-over from other donors' samples. CDR3s include the opening cysteine and the closing phenylalanine or tryptophan. D genes are given only for firm matches. For some rows the clone size is stated as once, few or many, or as a class when expanded; others skip it.

clone_size d_call j_call cdr3_length v_call cdr3_nt cdr3_aa
many - TRBJ1-6 12 TRBV7-6 TGTGCCAGCGGACAGTCAAATTCACCCCTCCACTTT CASGQSNSPLHF
many - TRBJ2-7 11 TRBV7-9 TGTGCCAGCAGCATCGGGCTCGAGCAGTACTTC CASSIGLEQYF
few TRBD1 TRBJ1-6 14 TRBV20-1 TGCAGTGCTAGAGCCGGGACAGGGAATTCACCCCTCCACTTT CSARAGTGNSPLHF
many TRBD1 TRBJ2-5 16 TRBV6-1 TGTGCCAGCAGTGAAGCGCGGCAGGGGGCGGGAGAGACCCAGTACTTC CASSEARQGAGETQYF
- - TRBJ1-2 12 TRBV4-2 TGTGCCAGCAGCTCTCAGGGGAGAGGCTACACCTTC CASSSQGRGYTF
few - TRBJ2-7 13 TRBV19 TGTGCCAGTAGTATAGCCCAGGGGATCGAGCAGTACTTC CASSIAQGIEQYF
- - TRBJ2-5 13 TRBV20-1 TGCAGTGCTAGAGATAGGGGGGGAGAGACCCAGTACTTC CSARDRGGETQYF
- - TRBJ1-5 16 TRBV6-5 TGTGCCAGCAGACGGGGGGGGGGATCTAGCAATCAGCCCCAGCATTTT CASRRGGGSSNQPQHF
- TRBD2 TRBJ2-2 17 TRBV9 TGTGCCAGCAGCCTTTCCGGGACTAGCGGGACGACCGGGGAGCTGTTTTTT CASSLSGTSGTTGELFF
many TRBD2 TRBJ2-7 14 TRBV7-2 TGTGCCAGCAGCTTTACTAGCGACTCCTACGAGCAGTACTTC CASSFTSDSYEQYF
few - TRBJ2-5 15 TRBV4-3 TGCGCCAGCAGCCAGCCCAGGAAGCACCAAGAGACCCAGTACTTC CASSQPRKHQETQYF
many - TRBJ1-6 16 TRBV11-2 TGTGCCAGCAGCCCTAGGTTCCGGGCCGGAAATTCACCCCTCCACTTT CASSPRFRAGNSPLHF